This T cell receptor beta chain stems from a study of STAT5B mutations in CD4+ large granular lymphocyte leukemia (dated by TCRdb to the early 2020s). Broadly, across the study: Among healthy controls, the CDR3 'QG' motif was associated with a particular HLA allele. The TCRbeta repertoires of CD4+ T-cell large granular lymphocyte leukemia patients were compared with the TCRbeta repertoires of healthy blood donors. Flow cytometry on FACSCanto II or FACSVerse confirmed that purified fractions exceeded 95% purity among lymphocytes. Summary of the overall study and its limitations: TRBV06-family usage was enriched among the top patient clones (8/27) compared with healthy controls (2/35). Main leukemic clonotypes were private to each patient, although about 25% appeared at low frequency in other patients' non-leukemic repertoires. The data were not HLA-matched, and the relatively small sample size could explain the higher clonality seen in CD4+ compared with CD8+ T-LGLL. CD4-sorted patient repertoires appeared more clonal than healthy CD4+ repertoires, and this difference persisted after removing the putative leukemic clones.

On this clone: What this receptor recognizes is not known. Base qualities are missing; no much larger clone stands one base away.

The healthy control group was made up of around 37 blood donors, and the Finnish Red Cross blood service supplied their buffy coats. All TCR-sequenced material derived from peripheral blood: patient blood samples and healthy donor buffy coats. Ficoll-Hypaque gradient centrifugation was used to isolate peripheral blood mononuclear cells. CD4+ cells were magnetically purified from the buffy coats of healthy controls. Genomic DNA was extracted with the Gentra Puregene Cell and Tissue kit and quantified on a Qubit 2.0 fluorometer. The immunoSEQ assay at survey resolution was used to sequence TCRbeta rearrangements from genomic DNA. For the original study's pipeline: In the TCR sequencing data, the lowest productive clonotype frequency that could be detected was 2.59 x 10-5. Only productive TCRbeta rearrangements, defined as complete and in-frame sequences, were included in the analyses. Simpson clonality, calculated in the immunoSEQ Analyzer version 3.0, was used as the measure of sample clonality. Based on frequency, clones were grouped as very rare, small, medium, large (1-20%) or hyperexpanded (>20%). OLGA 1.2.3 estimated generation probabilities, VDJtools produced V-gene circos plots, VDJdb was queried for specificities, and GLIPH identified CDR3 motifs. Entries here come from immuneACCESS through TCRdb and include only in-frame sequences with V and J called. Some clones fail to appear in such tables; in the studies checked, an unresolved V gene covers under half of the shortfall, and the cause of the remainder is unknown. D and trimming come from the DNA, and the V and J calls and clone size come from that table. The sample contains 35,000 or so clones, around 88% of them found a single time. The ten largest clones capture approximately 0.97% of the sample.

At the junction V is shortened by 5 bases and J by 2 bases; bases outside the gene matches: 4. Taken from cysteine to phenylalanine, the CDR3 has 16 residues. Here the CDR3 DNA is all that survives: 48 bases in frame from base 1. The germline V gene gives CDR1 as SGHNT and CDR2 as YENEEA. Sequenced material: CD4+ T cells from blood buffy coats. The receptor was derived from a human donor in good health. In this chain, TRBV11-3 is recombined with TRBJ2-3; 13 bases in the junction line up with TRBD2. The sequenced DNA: TGTGCCAGCAGCCTGGGACTAGCGGGGCTCACAGATACGCAGTATTTT. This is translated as CASSLGLAGLTDTQYF.